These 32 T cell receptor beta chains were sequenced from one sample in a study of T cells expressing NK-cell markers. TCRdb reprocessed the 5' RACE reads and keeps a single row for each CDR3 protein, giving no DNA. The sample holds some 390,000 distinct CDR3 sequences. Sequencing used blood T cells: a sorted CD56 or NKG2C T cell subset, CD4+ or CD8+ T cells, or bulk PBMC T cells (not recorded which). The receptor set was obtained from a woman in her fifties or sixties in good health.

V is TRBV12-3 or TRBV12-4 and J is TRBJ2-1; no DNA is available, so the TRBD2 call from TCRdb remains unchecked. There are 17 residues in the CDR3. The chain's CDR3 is CASSFGFRLAGGTEQFF.

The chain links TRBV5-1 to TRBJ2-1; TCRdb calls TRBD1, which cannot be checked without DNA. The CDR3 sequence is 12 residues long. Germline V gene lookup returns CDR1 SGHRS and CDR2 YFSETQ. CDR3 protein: CASSFDRGREFF.

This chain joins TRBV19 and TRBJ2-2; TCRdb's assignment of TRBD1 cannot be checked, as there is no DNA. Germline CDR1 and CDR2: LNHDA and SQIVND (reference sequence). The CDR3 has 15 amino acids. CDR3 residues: CASSTVGAGTGELFF.

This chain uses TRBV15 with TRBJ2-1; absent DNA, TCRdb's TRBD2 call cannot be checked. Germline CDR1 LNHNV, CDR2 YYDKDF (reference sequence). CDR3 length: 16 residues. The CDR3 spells CATSTIAGAFDNEQFF.

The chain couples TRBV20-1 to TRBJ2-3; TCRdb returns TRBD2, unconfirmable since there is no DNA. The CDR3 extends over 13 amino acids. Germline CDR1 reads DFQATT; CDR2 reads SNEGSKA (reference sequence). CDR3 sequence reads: CSAVAGGTSSQYF.

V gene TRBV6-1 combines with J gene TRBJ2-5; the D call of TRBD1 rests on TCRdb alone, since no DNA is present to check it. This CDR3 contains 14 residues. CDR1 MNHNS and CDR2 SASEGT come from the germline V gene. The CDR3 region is CASSGTRLQETQYF.

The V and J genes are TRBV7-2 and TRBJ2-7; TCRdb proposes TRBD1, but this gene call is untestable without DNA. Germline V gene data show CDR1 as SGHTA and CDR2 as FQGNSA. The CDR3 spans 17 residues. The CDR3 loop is CASSRQEGGLFPYEQYF.

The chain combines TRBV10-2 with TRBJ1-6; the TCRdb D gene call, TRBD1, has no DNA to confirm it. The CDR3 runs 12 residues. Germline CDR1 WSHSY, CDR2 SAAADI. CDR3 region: CASAGTLNGLHF.

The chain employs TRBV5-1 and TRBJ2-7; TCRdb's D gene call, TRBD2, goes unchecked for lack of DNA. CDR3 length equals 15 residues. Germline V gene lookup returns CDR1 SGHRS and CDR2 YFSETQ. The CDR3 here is CASSLSSGEYYEQYF. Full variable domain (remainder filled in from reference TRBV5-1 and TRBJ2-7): KAGVTQTPRYLIKTRGQQVTLSCSPISGHRSVSWYQQTPGQGLQFLFEYFSETQRNKGNFPGRFSGRQFSNSRSEMNVSTLELGDSALYLCASSLSSGEYYEQYFGPGTRLTVT.

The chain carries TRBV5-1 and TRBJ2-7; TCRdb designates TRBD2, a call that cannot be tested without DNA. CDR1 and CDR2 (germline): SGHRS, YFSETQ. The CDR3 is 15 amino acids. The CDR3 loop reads CASSSSGTSGNEQYF. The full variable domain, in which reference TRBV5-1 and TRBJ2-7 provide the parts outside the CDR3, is KAGVTQTPRYLIKTRGQQVTLSCSPISGHRSVSWYQQTPGQGLQFLFEYFSETQRNKGNFPGRFSGRQFSNSRSEMNVSTLELGDSALYLCASSSSGTSGNEQYFGPGTRLTVT.

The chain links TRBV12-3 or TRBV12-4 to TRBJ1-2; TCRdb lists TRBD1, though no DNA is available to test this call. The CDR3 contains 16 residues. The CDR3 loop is CASSYSWGQGSYGYTF.

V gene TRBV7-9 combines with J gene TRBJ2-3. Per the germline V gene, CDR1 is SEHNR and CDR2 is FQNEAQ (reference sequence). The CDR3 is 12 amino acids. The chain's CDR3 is CASSLAGMGQYF.

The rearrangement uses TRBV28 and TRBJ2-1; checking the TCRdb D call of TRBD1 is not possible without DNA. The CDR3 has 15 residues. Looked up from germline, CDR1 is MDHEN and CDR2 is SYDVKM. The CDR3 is CASSVQGSLYNEQFF. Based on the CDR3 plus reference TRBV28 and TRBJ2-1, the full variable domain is DVKVTQSSRYLVKRTGEKVFLECVQDMDHENMFWYRQDPGLGLRLIYFSYDVKMKEKGDIPEGYSVSREKKERFSLILESASTNQTSMYLCASSVQGSLYNEQFFGPGTRLTVL.

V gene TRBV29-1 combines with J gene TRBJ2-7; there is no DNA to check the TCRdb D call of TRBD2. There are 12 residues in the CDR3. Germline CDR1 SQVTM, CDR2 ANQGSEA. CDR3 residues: CSVKAGVYEQYF.

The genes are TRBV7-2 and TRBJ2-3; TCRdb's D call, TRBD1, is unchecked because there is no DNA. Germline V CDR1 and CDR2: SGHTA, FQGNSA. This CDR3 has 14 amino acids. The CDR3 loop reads CAVPRDVSADTQYF.

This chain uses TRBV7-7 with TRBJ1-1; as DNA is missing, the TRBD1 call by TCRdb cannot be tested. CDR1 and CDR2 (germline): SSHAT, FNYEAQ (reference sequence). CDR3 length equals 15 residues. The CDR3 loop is CASSPLQFLNTEAFF.

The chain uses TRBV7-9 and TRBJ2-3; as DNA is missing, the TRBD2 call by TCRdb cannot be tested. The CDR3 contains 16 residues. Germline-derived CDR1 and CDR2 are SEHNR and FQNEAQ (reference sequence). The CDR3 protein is CASSPPLTSGKDTQYF.

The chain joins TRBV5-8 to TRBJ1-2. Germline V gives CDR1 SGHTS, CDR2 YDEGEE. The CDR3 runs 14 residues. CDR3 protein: CASSLAGSDYGYTF.

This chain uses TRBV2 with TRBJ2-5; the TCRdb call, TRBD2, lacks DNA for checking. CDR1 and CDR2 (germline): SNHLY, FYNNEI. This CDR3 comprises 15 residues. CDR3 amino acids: CASNGLAGGQETQYF.

The CDR3 sequence: CASSRGLAERTGELFF. The rearrangement links TRBV4-1 to TRBJ2-2; TCRdb outputs TRBD2, but without DNA this stays unchecked. The CDR3 extends over 16 amino acids. Germline assignment: CDR1 MGHRA and CDR2 YSYEKL.

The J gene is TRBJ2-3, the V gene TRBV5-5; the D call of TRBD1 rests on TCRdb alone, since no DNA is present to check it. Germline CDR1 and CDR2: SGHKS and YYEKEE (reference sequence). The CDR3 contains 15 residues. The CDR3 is CASSLDRGYTDTQYF.

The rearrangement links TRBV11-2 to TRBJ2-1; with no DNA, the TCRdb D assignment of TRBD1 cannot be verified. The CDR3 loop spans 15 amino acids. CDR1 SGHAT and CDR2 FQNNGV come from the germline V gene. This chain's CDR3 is CASSLSPTVYNEQFF.

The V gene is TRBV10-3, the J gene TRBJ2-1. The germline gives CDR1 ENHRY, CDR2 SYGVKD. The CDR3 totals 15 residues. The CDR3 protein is CAIRGIDRVGNEQFF.

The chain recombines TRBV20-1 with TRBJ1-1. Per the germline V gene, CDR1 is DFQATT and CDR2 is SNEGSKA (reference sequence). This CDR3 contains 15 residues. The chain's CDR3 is CSARKRAQINTEAFF.

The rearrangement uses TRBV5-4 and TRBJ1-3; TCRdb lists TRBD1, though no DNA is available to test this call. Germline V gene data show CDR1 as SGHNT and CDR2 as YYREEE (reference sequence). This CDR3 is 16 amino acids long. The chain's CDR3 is CASSLTRPRSGNTIYF. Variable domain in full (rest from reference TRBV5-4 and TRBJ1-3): ETGVTQSPTHLIKTRGQQVTLRCSSQSGHNTVSWYQQALGQGPQFIFQYYREEENGRGNFPPRFSGLQFPNYSSELNVNALELDDSALYLCASSLTRPRSGNTIYFGEGSWLTVV.

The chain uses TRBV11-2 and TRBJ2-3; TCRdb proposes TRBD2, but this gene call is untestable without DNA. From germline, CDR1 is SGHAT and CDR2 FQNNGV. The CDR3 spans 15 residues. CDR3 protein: CASSLRLGGTDTQYF.

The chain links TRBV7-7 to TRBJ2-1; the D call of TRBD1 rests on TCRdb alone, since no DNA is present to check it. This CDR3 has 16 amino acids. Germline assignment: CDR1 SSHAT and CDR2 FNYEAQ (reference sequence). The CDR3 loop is CASSHGQGVAYNEQFF.

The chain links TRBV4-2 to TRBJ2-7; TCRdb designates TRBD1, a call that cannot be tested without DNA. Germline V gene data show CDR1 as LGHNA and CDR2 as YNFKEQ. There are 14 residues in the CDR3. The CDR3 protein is CASSQTSGGHEQYF.

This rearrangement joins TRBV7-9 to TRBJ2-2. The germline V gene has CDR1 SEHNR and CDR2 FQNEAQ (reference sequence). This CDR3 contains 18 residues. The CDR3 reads CASSLARLGSSGPGELFF.

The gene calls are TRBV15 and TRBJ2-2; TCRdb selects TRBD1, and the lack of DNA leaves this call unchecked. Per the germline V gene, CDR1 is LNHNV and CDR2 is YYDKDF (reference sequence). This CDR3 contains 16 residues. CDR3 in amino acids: CATRTHRERETGELFF.

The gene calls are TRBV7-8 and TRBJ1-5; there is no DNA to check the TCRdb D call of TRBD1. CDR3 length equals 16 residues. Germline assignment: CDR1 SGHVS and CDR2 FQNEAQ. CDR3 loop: CASSPNFPGGGQPQHF.

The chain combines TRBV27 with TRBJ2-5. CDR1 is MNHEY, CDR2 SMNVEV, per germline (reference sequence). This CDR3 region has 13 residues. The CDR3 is CASSFEVWGTQYF.